This T cell receptor (beta chain) came from a study of cytomegalovirus exposure and HLA in healthy donors (dated by TCRdb to 2016 to 2017). Broadly, across the study: In an earlier analysis of about 560 of the donors, 250 to 350 Gb of sequence data and some 120 million unique TCR beta sequences from about 190 million T cells were reported. Approximately 300 gigabases of sequencing data and approximately 92 million unique TCR sequences made up an early release that covered nearly 650 HLA-typed donors. The genetic ancestry cluster associated with self-reported Caucasian donors included around four fifths of the approximately 430 genotyped donors. The study aimed to test whether signatures of past pathogen exposure could be identified by cataloging public T cell receptors. The study used immunosequencing to profile the T cell repertoires of some 600 subjects and linked those repertoires to cytomegalovirus serostatus. Besides the first cohort of under 700 subjects, a separate validation cohort made up of over a hundred different subjects was used. To predict cytomegalovirus infection status, the study brought together high-throughput TCR immunosequencing, statistical association of individual TCRs with disease status, and machine learning. A later analysis re-analyzed previously published TCR beta repertoires from roughly 690 donors and added high-resolution HLA genotyping to study TCR occurrence patterns. In the later analysis, no new phenotypic data were used to find candidate immune exposures; instead, reliance was placed on TCR beta sequences and their occurrence across donors. In an earlier analysis of roughly 580 of the donors, high-throughput TCR beta sequencing was used to judge whether each TCR beta V gene segment behaved as functional or pseudogenic. Donor age, sex, ethnicity and CMV serostatus were compiled alongside the repertoire data. In a later genetic analysis, genome-wide SNP genotypes for about three fifths of the 666 donors were used, and that subset was treated as a discovery cohort. All discovery cohort repertoires had been generated on a single sequencing platform. HLA typing covered class I and class II loci at four-digit resolution. The number of typed donors differed by locus: roughly 629-630 for A, B, C, DRB1 and DQB1; 522 for DQA1; approximately 600 for DPA1; and roughly 470 for DPB1. Because of strong linkage in the cohort, 5 or 6 DR-DQ haplotypes were treated as single units for association and clustering. On average, 235,054 unique TCR beta nucleotide sequences were sequenced per donor among about 400 genotyped donors of the cohort, with roughly 19% of those sequences being non-productive. Beyond this particular receptor, the publication reports: In a later genetic analysis, fewer N-insertions in productive TCRs were reported among donors in an Asian-associated ancestry cluster than the roughly 700-donor mean. According to the authors, the approach could potentially be generalized to other disease states and immunological phenotypes. A further reported finding was that TCR beta sequences accurately predicted the HLA-A and HLA-B alleles for most subjects in the first cohort. In the study, 150 to 200 TCR beta chains were listed as associated with cytomegalovirus. In a later analysis, several top co-occurrence clusters were reported to appear linked to parvovirus B19, influenza, CMV and Epstein-Barr virus. Compared with equally common non-associated chains, HLA-associated TCR beta chains in a later analysis were more clonally expanded and had lower generation probabilities. A later genetic analysis associated a missense DCLRE1C variant with V-gene and J-gene trimming of TCR beta chains, and an independent cohort replicated the association. A later analysis associated 16,951 TCR beta sequences with specific HLA alleles at a false discovery rate of 0.05. Strong co-occurrence of HLA alleles, especially DR and DQ, made assigning TCR associations to individual alleles difficult. Because HLA typing was unavailable for some donors at each locus, only the typed subset was used in association tests. A later analysis found that TCR association rates varied across HLA loci, with DRB1 alleles showing the most associated TCRs and HLA-C alleles the fewest. A few of the identified cytomegalovirus-associated TCR beta chains were confirmed in vitro to be specific for cytomegalovirus antigens. CMV serostatus was the only immune exposure information available for the cohort. The classifier was reported to diagnose cytomegalovirus status with high specificity and sensitivity in both the original and validation cohorts. The earlier analysis of 587 of the donors excluded some 16 rarely observed V segments, including chromosome 9 orphons, because counts were too low. Presence/absence analyses assumed roughly uniform sequencing depth across donors, an assumption that may not hold. A cluster of highly shared sequence variants was judged likely to represent a technical artifact of the sequencing pipeline. Most TCR sequences were observed very rarely across donors, whereas some public TCRs were present in many individuals. Only TCR beta chains were sequenced in this cohort, and the absence of alpha or paired-chain data limited detectable features. An earlier analysis of some 590 of the donors showed that most TCR beta V segments appeared in productive rearrangements either about 87% or about 30% of the time, which broadly matched IMGT annotations. Correlated functional status among segregating V segments might be attributable to linkage disequilibrium, but an unknown experimental factor could not be ruled out. According to a later analysis, most CMV-associated TCR beta chains appeared to be HLA-restricted, and the HLA associations seemed to be driven largely by CMV exposure.

Points on this clone: Its antigen is not yet known. No base quality information exists; no much larger clone differs at one position.

Libraries came from the immunoSEQ multiplex PCR assay. For the multiplex PCR, a mixture combining 60 forward primers for TCR Vbeta segments and 13 reverse primers for TCR Jbeta segments was used. The CDR3 region of rearranged TCR beta genes was amplified from genomic DNA with a multiplex PCR assay. On the Illumina HiSeq System, the amplified TCR beta libraries were sequenced as 87-base-pair reads. As for the original processing: A later analysis tallied some 79 million unique TCR beta chains across the 666 repertoires, and roughly 11 million of those chains were shared by two or more donors. To remove PCR and sequencing errors, raw reads were error-corrected and collapsed into unique sequences using a nearest-neighbor algorithm that merged closely related sequences. Alignment of CDR3 sequences to IMGT reference sequences was used to assign V, D and J gene segments. For a sequence to be retained, at least a six-nucleotide match to both a V gene segment and a J gene segment was required. A rearrangement was called productive if the CDR3 had no stop codons and remained in frame with V and J, and every other rearrangement was called non-productive. CDR3 was defined by IMGT convention, running from the second conserved V-encoded cysteine to the conserved J-encoded phenylalanine. The earlier analysis of about 530 of the donors excluded any sequence lacking an unambiguous match to a single V gene segment. An earlier analysis of several hundred of the donors called V segments functional above 56.7% productive rearrangements and segregating when the between-donor standard deviation exceeded 5%. A statistical classification framework was developed to diagnose cytomegalovirus status using the catalog of TCR beta chain sequences. In a later analysis, TCR nucleotide sequences were compared against IMGT/GENE-DB human TR gene sequences so that V and J genes could be assigned. Using the TCRdist pipeline, a later analysis assigned CDR3 sequences along with most-parsimonious VDJ recombination scenarios. In a later analysis, every TCR beta chain was defined by the combination of its CDR3 amino acid sequence and its V-gene family, and reads without a unique V-gene family were dropped. In a later analysis, 450 to 600 highly shared, low-generation-probability nucleotide sequences were removed to address suspected cross-contamination and a sequencing artifact. For each public chain, a later analysis derived a clonal expansion index from normalized ranks of inferred template counts within each repertoire. A later analysis computed generation probabilities with a VDJ recombination model fitted to out-of-frame rearrangements, and checked the results against IGoR. In a later analysis, TCR-TCR, TCR-HLA and TCR-CMV co-occurrence was scored with hypergeometric tests, and a repertoire-size bias correction was applied to TCR pairs. In a later analysis, false discovery rates were estimated by permuting HLA or CMV assignments 20 times. In a later analysis, co-occurring TCRs were grouped using DBSCAN, and TCRdist sequence similarity was added for clustering within HLA-allele-positive subsets. Repertoires with fewer than 30,000 or more than 120,000 public chains, plus five repertoires with anomalous nucleotide sharing, were excluded from co-occurrence clustering. TCRdb carries this immuneACCESS record with in-frame sequences only. Its versions omit some clonotypes, under half of them owing to an unresolved V gene in the studies checked, with the rest unexplained. V and J calls and clone size are as listed in that table; D and trimming were resolved from the DNA. In all, the sample holds approximately 190,000 clones, and roughly four fifths of those were seen once. Clones ranked in the top ten supply roughly 0.73% of the sample.

The cohort comprised 666 healthy bone marrow donors. At the time of sampling, all cohort members were nominally healthy, though unrecorded immune exposures were likely present. The donor was CMV seronegative and was included in the group of about 350 seronegative cohort members. A peripheral blood sample was provided by each donor, and peripheral blood mononuclear cells were used for TCR beta sequencing. Genomic DNA was extracted from the blood cell samples with the Qiagen DNeasy Blood Extraction Kit. The TCR comes from a young woman in good health and CMV-seronegative. Sequencing used PBMCs.

The base sequence is TGTGCCAGCAGATCGCTAGCGGGGGGGCCTGTAGGTGAGCAGTTCTTC. The encoded protein is CASRSLAGGPVGEQFF. The rearrangement combines TRBV2 with TRBJ2-1; a stretch of 12 junction bases matches TRBD2. The CDR3, cysteine through phenylalanine, is 16 amino acids long. Just CDR3 DNA is preserved here, 48 bases in frame from base 1. V and J are trimmed by 6 bases and 9 bases, and the gene matches miss 12 bases of the junction. From a lookup of the germline V gene, CDR1 and CDR2 are SNHLY and FYNNEI.